This TCR beta chain is from a study of cytomegalovirus exposure and HLA in healthy donors. Across the whole study: Earlier, 200 million or so T cells were analyzed, and some 120 million unique TCR beta sequences were found among them.

The study ran its PCR with 60 Vbeta and 13 Jbeta primers. Clones were read by immunoSEQ multiplex PCR, and TCRdb kept only the in-frame ones, dropping some. The sample contains about 160,000 clones, approximately 81% of which appear only once. This clone was seen a single time. Its antigen remains unidentified. V dropped 10 bases and J dropped 5 bases, with 23 bases sitting between them. CDR3 length: 15 residues. Looked up from germline, CDR1 is LNHDA and CDR2 is SQIVND (reference sequence). Findings and caveats of the study: For most subjects, TCR beta sequences were reported to predict HLA-A and HLA-B alleles with accuracy. Usually a TCR sequence was rare, but some public TCRs were found in many donors.

The sample was PBMCs. The chain couples TRBV19 to TRBJ2-5; a weak D match, TRBD2 (6 bases). This TCR came from a boy aged 2-9 years in good health and CMV-seronegative. The CDR3 bases are TGTGCCACTCTGGCCCAGGACGGGAGAGGGGAGACCCAGTACTTC. Protein product: CATLAQDGRGETQYF.